One and the same sample provided the 11 T cell receptor beta chains below, sequenced in a study of lymphopenia after photon versus proton radiotherapy. Profiling relied on immunoSEQ multiplex PCR, and the TCRdb table lists in-frame clones only, not all of them. The sample consists of tens of thousands of clones, about 90% of them appearing once. The sample was peripheral blood, taken from a patient treated with proton-based radiotherapy. These TCRs come from a man aged 80 or over with esophageal cancer.

V usage is TRBV28 and J usage is TRBJ1-1; D gene uncertain. CDR1 MDHEN and CDR2 SYDVKM come from the germline V gene. V lost 1 base and J 7 bases, leaving 7 bases between the germline ends. CDR3 length equals 12 residues. For the CDR3, the DNA is TGTGCCAGCAGTTTATTTGCGGGTGAAGCTTTCTTT. This translates into CASSLFAGEAFF. The full variable domain, in which reference TRBV28 and TRBJ1-1 provide the parts outside the CDR3, is DVKVTQSSRYLVKRTGEKVFLECVQDMDHENMFWYRQDPGLGLRLIYFSYDVKMKEKGDIPEGYSVSREKKERFSLILESASTNQTSMYLCASSLFAGEAFFGQGTRLTVV.

The J gene is TRBJ2-7, the V gene TRBV25-1, with TRBD1 matching 9 bases. The CDR3 runs 14 residues. Germline loops: CDR1 MGHDK, CDR2 SYGVNS. The junction had 7 bases not matched to a gene; V was cut back by 7 bases and J by 3 bases. The CDR3 coding sequence is TGTGCCAGCACCTCGGGACAGGGAGGCTACGAGCAGTACTTC. Protein product: CASTSGQGGYEQYF.

The DNA for the CDR3 is TGTGCCAGCAGCTTAGCGGGGGGCGCCACAGATACGCAGTATTTT. This sequence encodes CASSLAGGATDTQYF. The V call is TRBV7-2, the J call TRBJ2-3, with D perhaps given as TRBD1 or TRBD2 (6 bases each). This CDR3 is built from 15 residues. Germline V gene lookup returns CDR1 SGHTA and CDR2 FQGNSA. V was shortened by 0 bases and J by 2 bases, with 9 bases between the two germline ends.

This chain uses TRBV5-8 with TRBJ1-2; D is undetermined. The CDR3 is made up of 11 amino acids. With 7 bases removed from V and 2 bases from J, the gap between germline ends came to 6 bases. Germline assignment: CDR1 SGHTS and CDR2 YDEGEE. The CDR3 region has the DNA TGTGCCAGCGGGAGAAACTATGGCTACACCTTC. Residues: CASGRNYGYTF. The full variable domain, rest sourced from reference TRBV5-8 and TRBJ1-2, is EAGVTQSPTHLIKTRGQQATLRCSPISGHTSVYWYQQALGLGLQFLLWYDEGEERNRGNFPPRFSGRQFPNYSSELNVNALELEDSALYLCASGRNYGYTFGSGTRLTVV.

V usage is TRBV10-3 and J usage is TRBJ2-5; 7 positions agree with TRBD2. CDR3 length: 16 residues. Germline assignment: CDR1 ENHRY and CDR2 SYGVKD. V shed 0 bases and J 2 bases; nucleotides not matched to a gene: 6. The CDR3 loop is CAISESWGGNQETQYF. The CDR3 bases are TGTGCCATCAGTGAGTCGTGGGGGGGGAATCAAGAGACCCAGTACTTC.

V usage is TRBV7-2 and J usage is TRBJ2-1; 9 nucleotides agree with TRBD2. This CDR3 has 15 amino acids. The trim removed 1 base at V and 9 bases at J, leaving 7 bases unmatched. The germline V gene has CDR1 SGHTA and CDR2 FQGNSA. The CDR3: CASSLDGGRATEQFF. The CDR3, as DNA: TGTGCCAGCAGCTTAGATGGCGGGAGGGCCACTGAGCAGTTCTTC.

The rearrangement joins TRBV9 to TRBJ1-1, with unresolved D. Looked up from germline, CDR1 is SGDLS and CDR2 is YYNGEE. V was pared by 4 bases and J by 2 bases, with 12 bases between. This CDR3 comprises 14 residues. The CDR3 is CASSPWTGNTEAFF. Here the CDR3 DNA reads TGTGCCAGCAGCCCTTGGACGGGAAACACTGAAGCTTTCTTT.

The DNA of the CDR3 is TGTGCCAGCAGTTACAATTCGGGTAGGGAAGAGACCCAGTACTTC. Translated: CASSYNSGREETQYF. The V call is TRBV6-5, the J call TRBJ2-5; no clear D gene. Trimming removed 2 bases at V and 3 bases at J, with 13 bases between. The length of the CDR3 is 15 residues. Germline lookup yields CDR1 MNHEY and CDR2 SVGAGI.

The chain uses TRBV18 and TRBJ2-6; 8 nucleotides line up with TRBD1. Germline-derived CDR1 and CDR2 are KGHSH and LQKENI. After removal of 3 bases from V and 1 base from J, the junction contained 20 bases not matched to a gene. The CDR3 runs 22 residues. CDR3 DNA sequence: TGTGCCAGCTCACCCGGGACAGGAAACTCAGCGGGTGCTATTTCTGGGGCCAACGTCCTGACTTTC. This codes for CASSPGTGNSAGAISGANVLTF.

The V and J genes are TRBV9 and TRBJ2-5, with a tentative D call TRBD2 (5 bases). This CDR3 comprises 13 residues. V dropped 4 bases and J dropped 2 bases, with 9 bases sitting between them. Germline values: CDR1 SGDLS, CDR2 YYNGEE. Here the CDR3 DNA reads TGTGCCAGCAGCCCGGGAATTCAAGAGACCCAGTACTTC. Protein: CASSPGIQETQYF.

The chain uses TRBV5-1 and TRBJ2-2, with D maybe TRBD1 (6 bases). CDR1 SGHRS and CDR2 YFSETQ come from the germline V gene. V was trimmed by 3 bases and J by 1 base, leaving 10 bases between them. The CDR3 is made up of 15 amino acids. CDR3 bases: TGCGCCAGCAGCTCTTTGACAGGGAACACCGGGGAGCTGTTTTTT. Protein sequence: CASSSLTGNTGELFF.